The rows below give T cell receptor beta chains drawn from one sample of a study of cytomegalovirus exposure and HLA in healthy donors. Clones were read by immunoSEQ multiplex PCR, and TCRdb kept only the in-frame ones, dropping some. The repertoire table contains approximately 100,000 clones. Sequenced input: PBMCs. The receptors here all came from a man aged 45-65 years in good health and CMV-seronegative. CDR3s include the opening cysteine and the closing phenylalanine or tryptophan. A D gene is named only where the DNA matches it firmly.

j_gene	d_gene	v_gene	CDR3nt	CDR3aa
TRBJ1-2	-	TRBV9	TGTGCCAGCAGCTCTCGGACAGCTTATACCTTC	CASSSRTAYTF
TRBJ1-4	-	TRBV7-2	TGTGCCAGCAGCGGTGGTCGGCAAGCGGCTAATGAAAAACTGTTTTTT	CASSGGRQAANEKLFF
TRBJ2-3	-	TRBV7-2	TGTGCCAGCAGCCGGAGAGGTACGCAGTATTTT	CASSRRGTQYF
TRBJ1-1	-	TRBV5-1	TGCGCCAGCAGCTTGGTAGGCGGGGGGCTGGGGGCTTTCTTT	CASSLVGGGLGAFF
TRBJ2-3	-	TRBV11-2	TGTGCCAGCAGCCCTCAGGGGACTAAGGCAGATACGCAGTATTTT	CASSPQGTKADTQYF
TRBJ1-2	-	TRBV5-1	TGCGCCAGCAGCTCTATCCCAACAGTGGCTAACTATGGCTACACCTTC	CASSSIPTVANYGYTF
TRBJ2-1	-	TRBV29-1	TGCAGCGTTGAAAAGGGGGGGCTGGGGCAGTTCTTC	CSVEKGGLGQFF
TRBJ1-1	-	TRBV4-1	TGCGCCAGCAGCCAAGGGTCCGAGGGGAACACTGAAGCTTTCTTT	CASSQGSEGNTEAFF
TRBJ2-7	-	TRBV5-4	TGTGCCAGCAGCCGAGACAGAACCTACGAGCAGTACTTC	CASSRDRTYEQYF
TRBJ2-5	TRBD2	TRBV5-4	TGTGCCAGCAGCAAAGGTGGACTAGCGGTAGGAGTGGGAGAGACCCAGTACTTC	CASSKGGLAVGVGETQYF
TRBJ2-3	-	TRBV7-3	TGTGCCAGCAGCTTAGGTCTAAGAGATACGCAGTATTTT	CASSLGLRDTQYF
TRBJ1-1	TRBD1	TRBV5-4	TGTGCCAGCAGCGCGTCTACAGGGGTCACTGAAGCTTTCTTT	CASSASTGVTEAFF
TRBJ2-2	TRBD1	TRBV11-2	TGTGCCAGCAGCTTGACAGGGATCACCGGGGAGCTGTTTTTT	CASSLTGITGELFF
TRBJ2-7	TRBD2	TRBV30	TGTGCCTGGGGGACTAGCGGCTACGAGCAGTACTTC	CAWGTSGYEQYF
TRBJ1-1	-	TRBV5-6	TGTGCCAGCAGCTTACGAGGGAACACTGAAGCTTTCTTT	CASSLRGNTEAFF
TRBJ2-5	-	TRBV5-1	TGCGCCAGCAGCCTCATGGGTGGGAGAACAGGGGAGACCCAGTACTTC	CASSLMGGRTGETQYF
TRBJ2-7	-	TRBV5-4	TGTGCCAGCAGCTTGCGAGACGGAACTACCTACGAGCAGTACTTC	CASSLRDGTTYEQYF
TRBJ2-7	-	TRBV27	TGTGCCAGCAGTTTCAGTGCCGGGGGCTACGAGCAGTACTTC	CASSFSAGGYEQYF
TRBJ1-2	TRBD1	TRBV11-3	TGTGCCAGCAGCCGAGACAGGGTATACGGCTACACCTTC	CASSRDRVYGYTF
TRBJ2-5	TRBD1	TRBV18	TGTGCCAGCTCAGCGGACAGGGGGGGAGAGACCCAGTACTTC	CASSADRGGETQYF
TRBJ1-4	-	TRBV25-1	TGTGCCAGCAGTGAACGGGGATCCGGGCGGGAAAAACTGTTTTTT	CASSERGSGREKLFF
TRBJ2-3	TRBD2	TRBV5-1	TGCGCCAGCTCCTTTCAGGGACTAGCGGGGGCGGATACGCAGTATTTT	CASSFQGLAGADTQYF
TRBJ2-5	TRBD2	TRBV5-1	TGCGCCAGCAGCTGGTCCGTTACTAGCGGGGGGGTCGAGACCCAGTACTTC	CASSWSVTSGGVETQYF
TRBJ2-1	TRBD2	TRBV30	TGTGCCTGTTTACGACTAGCGGGATCGAATGAGCAGTTCTTC	CACLRLAGSNEQFF
TRBJ1-2	TRBD1	TRBV9	TGTGCCAGCAGCGTAGAGGGACAGGCGGACTATGGCTACACCTTC	CASSVEGQADYGYTF
TRBJ2-3	TRBD2	TRBV7-6	TGTGCCAGCAGCTCGGGACTAGCGGGGGGCGGTCAAGGGGATACGCAGTATTTT	CASSSGLAGGGQGDTQYF
TRBJ2-1	TRBD2	TRBV9	TGTGCCAGCAGCCCCCGGACTAGCGGGAGGGGCAGGGTTGAGCAGTTCTTC	CASSPRTSGRGRVEQFF
TRBJ2-2	TRBD1	TRBV5-1	TGCGCCAGCAGCTTGAAAGGGGGGACAGGGAACACCGGGGAGCTGTTTTTT	CASSLKGGTGNTGELFF
TRBJ1-1	TRBD1	TRBV6-1	TGTGCCAGCATTTGGACAGGGACGAACACTGAAGCTTTCTTT	CASIWTGTNTEAFF
TRBJ1-5	-	TRBV5-8	TGTGCCAGCAGCTTGGTCGGGGTTAGCAATCAGCCCCAGCATTTT	CASSLVGVSNQPQHF
TRBJ1-2	-	TRBV27	TGTGCCAGCACTCCCCTTAACACAGGACAGCTCTCTGGCTACACCTTC	CASTPLNTGQLSGYTF
TRBJ2-2	TRBD1	TRBV5-1	TGCGCCAGCAGCCCGGACAGGGTTCAAGGCGGGGAGCTGTTTTTT	CASSPDRVQGGELFF
TRBJ2-3	TRBD2	TRBV18	TGTGCCAGCTCACCGACTAGCGAGCCGGGGGAGTATTTT	CASSPTSEPGEYF
TRBJ2-7	-	TRBV5-4	TGTGCCAGCAGCCCGGAGGGTAGCGGCTCCTACGAGCAGTACTTC	CASSPEGSGSYEQYF
TRBJ2-5	TRBD2	TRBV10-3	TGTGCCATCAGTGAGCCCATTTCTAGCGGGGACCAAGAGACCCAGTACTTC	CAISEPISSGDQETQYF
TRBJ1-1	-	TRBV7-2	TGTGCCAGCAGCTTAGTCCGGTTATCTGAAGCTTTCTTT	CASSLVRLSEAFF
TRBJ1-1	-	TRBV30	TGTGCCTGGAGTGTACAGTTGAACACTGAAGCTTTCTTT	CAWSVQLNTEAFF